A single sample gave rise to the 15 T cell receptor beta chains below, sequenced in a study of metastatic and nonmetastatic thyroid tumors. Thyroid surgery had not been preceded by any treatment in any patient. MiXCR re-clonotyped the PCR reads for TCRdb. The table lists 6,200 or so clones, approximately 32% of them singletons. The specimen sequenced was adjacent normal tissue. The receptors here all came from a female donor with papillary thyroid cancer or a benign thyroid nodule (not recorded which). Some clones in this sample may be carry-over from other donors' samples.

This clone is medium-sized by share. V gene TRBV19 combines with J gene TRBJ1-2, with 7 bases aligning to TRBD1. This CDR3 has 15 amino acids. V gave up 0 bases and J gave up 4 bases; unmatched junction bases: 5. Looked up from germline, CDR1 is LNHDA and CDR2 is SQIVND (reference sequence). The CDR3 DNA reads TGTGCCAGTAGTATAGACAGGGGGGATCGCTATGGCTACACCTTC. This codes for CASSIDRGDRYGYTF.

This clone rates as medium-sized. Other DNA sequences within the sample encode an identical CDR3. The rearrangement joins TRBV7-2 to TRBJ2-3, with 7 bases identical to TRBD1. With V trimmed by 5 bases and J by 2 bases, 7 bases remained unmatched. Germline V lookup: CDR1 SGHTA, CDR2 FQGNSA. This CDR3 is 15 amino acids long. The CDR3 protein is CASSPGQADTDTQYF. In DNA, the CDR3 is TGTGCCAGCAGCCCAGGACAGGCAGACACAGATACGCAGTATTTT.

The J gene is TRBJ2-7, the V gene TRBV20-1, with 8 nucleotides matching TRBD2. The CDR3 is 14 amino acids. V shed 3 bases and J 3 bases; nucleotides not matched to a gene: 7. The germline V gene encodes CDR1 DFQATT and CDR2 SNEGSKA (reference sequence). CDR3 protein: CSASGGGLDYEQYF. CDR3 sequence (DNA): TGCAGTGCTAGTGGCGGGGGGCTAGACTACGAGCAGTACTTC.

This clone rates as large (0.1 to 1%). The CDR3 bases are TGTGCCAGCAGTTTAGGACAGGGGGGTGATGGCTACACCTTC. This gives the protein CASSLGQGGDGYTF. The J gene is TRBJ1-2, the V gene TRBV27; TRBD1 aligns across 10 bases. The CDR3 loop spans 14 amino acids. The germline gives CDR1 MNHEY, CDR2 SMNVEV (reference sequence). V dropped 2 bases and J dropped 6; count of bases not matched to a gene: 3.

CDR3 in DNA: TGTGCCAGCAGCTTTCGGGGGCGGGGAAGGAACACTGAAGCTTTCTTT. Its protein is CASSFRGRGRNTEAFF. The genes are TRBV13 and TRBJ1-1, with TRBD1 as a possible D gene (6 bases). The CDR3 has 16 amino acids. Trimming cost V 3 bases and J 1 base, with 15 bases left between them. From germline, CDR1 is PRHDT and CDR2 FYEKMQ (reference sequence). Supplemented by reference TRBV13 and TRBJ1-1, the full variable domain reads AAGVIQSPRHLIKEKRETATLKCYPIPRHDTVYWYQQGPGQDPQFLISFYEKMQSDKGSIPDRFSAQQFSDYHSELNMSSLELGDSALYFCASSFRGRGRNTEAFFGQGTRLTVV.

For this clone: Other nucleotide sequences from this sample produce the same CDR3. The chain has TRBV5-1 and TRBJ2-3; either TRBD1 or TRBD2 may supply D (5 bases each). V gave up 3 bases and J gave up 0 bases, with 17 bases separating them. The CDR3 has 17 amino acids. Per the germline V gene, CDR1 is SGHRS and CDR2 is YFSETQ. The CDR3 is CASSSQGTPYSTDTQYF. DNA for the CDR3: TGCGCCAGCAGCTCACAAGGGACGCCATATAGCACAGATACGCAGTATTTT.

This clone qualifies as large (0.1 to 1%). V gene TRBV27 combines with J gene TRBJ1-2; D is perhaps TRBD1 (5 bases). V lost 5 bases and J lost 8, with 18 bases in between. Germline V lookup: CDR1 MNHEY, CDR2 SMNVEV (reference sequence). The CDR3 consists of 14 residues. Here the CDR3 DNA reads TGTGCCAGCAGTCCCCGCAGGGAGTCGGGGGGCTACACCTTC. Protein product: CASSPRRESGGYTF.

The V call is TRBV6-1, the J call TRBJ2-1; 10 bases align to TRBD2. Germline CDR1 is MNHNS and CDR2 is SASEGT. The length of the CDR3 is 16 residues. The V segment lost 4 bases and the J segment 5 bases; nucleotides outside the gene matches: 8. For the CDR3, the DNA is TGTGCCAGCAGTGCTTCTAGCGGGAGTTATAACAATGAGCAGTTCTTC. Its translation: CASSASSGSYNNEQFF.

V usage is TRBV28 and J usage is TRBJ2-5; 7 bases line up with TRBD1. J gave up 2 bases and V 6 bases, and 15 bases lay outside the gene matches. The CDR3 loop spans 17 amino acids. CDR1 and CDR2 (germline): MDHEN, SYDVKM. The CDR3 coding sequence is TGTGCCAGCAGCACACGGCAAGGGGGCACGGTACAAGAGACCCAGTACTTC. Translating gives CASSTRQGGTVQETQYF.

The V call is TRBV7-2, the J call TRBJ2-7; the D is unclear. CDR1 and CDR2 (germline): SGHTA, FQGNSA. V was shortened by 5 bases and J by 3 bases, with 14 bases between the two germline ends. The CDR3 is 14 amino acids. The CDR3 DNA reads as TGTGCCAGCAGCCAAAGCACACCCCGCTACGAGCAGTACTTC. Amino acid sequence: CASSQSTPRYEQYF.

The rearrangement links TRBV24-1 to TRBJ2-1, with 16 bases identical to TRBD2. J gave up 6 bases and V 3 bases, and 1 base lay outside the gene matches. The germline gives CDR1 KGHDR, CDR2 SFDVKD. CDR3 size: 16 residues. The CDR3 region has the DNA TGTGCCACCAGTGATGGGACTAGCGGGAGGGTCAATGAGCAGTTCTTC. Protein: CATSDGTSGRVNEQFF.

This clone was found a few times. V gene TRBV6-1 combines with J gene TRBJ1-6, with a possible D match to TRBD1 (6 bases). Germline V CDR1 and CDR2: MNHNS, SASEGT. The V gene lost 6 bases and the J gene lost 8 bases, with 20 bases spanning the gap. This CDR3 comprises 16 residues. The CDR3 nucleotides read TGTGCCAGCAGAAGAAGACAGGCCGGGGCGGATTCACCCCTCCACTTT. Amino acids: CASRRRQAGADSPLHF.

The chain has TRBV27 and TRBJ2-5; 10 bases are a match to TRBD1. CDR3 length: 17 residues. The germline V gene has CDR1 MNHEY and CDR2 SMNVEV (reference sequence). V dropped 6 bases and J dropped 3; count of bases not matched to a gene: 13. The CDR3 protein is CASSPPRGQGGKETQYF. Here the CDR3 DNA reads TGTGCCAGCAGCCCGCCTCGAGGACAGGGGGGGAAAGAGACCCAGTACTTC.

The chain uses TRBV20-1 and TRBJ1-1; D gene unclear. The V and J ends lost 1 base and 3 bases respectively, with 15 bases between them. This CDR3 comprises 15 residues. Germline CDR1 is DFQATT and CDR2 is SNEGSKA (reference sequence). Here the CDR3 DNA reads TGCAGTGCTAGAGGGTATGGACTTATGGACACTGAAGCTTTCTTT. Encoded protein: CSARGYGLMDTEAFF.

The CDR3 loop reads CASSAGLTDTQYF. In DNA, the CDR3 is TGTGCCAGCAGCGCCGGGCTCACAGATACGCAGTATTTT. The chain carries TRBV9 and TRBJ2-3, with D unclear. Germline V gene lookup returns CDR1 SGDLS and CDR2 YYNGEE. Deletions cut 3 bases from V and 2 bases from J, with 7 bases between. This CDR3 has 13 residues.